Listed below are T cell receptor beta chains from one sample, sequenced in a study of shared clonotypes between healthy human individuals. Method: immunoSEQ multiplex PCR; TCRdb's copy keeps in-frame clones and lacks some. The table shows over 2 million clones, with around 96% occurring only once. The sequenced sample was naive CD8+ T cells sorted from blood. The origin of the receptors is a man in his late teens or twenties in good health. CDR3s include the opening cysteine and the closing phenylalanine or tryptophan. A D gene is named only where the DNA matches it firmly. The listing skips clone size in some rows; elsewhere it reads once, few, many or a size class.

-	TRBV11-3	TRBJ2-5	-	13	TGTGCCAGCAGCTTAGGGACTGCAGAGACCCAGTACTTC	CASSLGTAETQYF
-	TRBV27	TRBJ1-5	few	12	TGTGCCAGCAGTCCGATTAATCAGCCCCAGCATTTT	CASSPINQPQHF
TRBD2	TRBV6-7	TRBJ2-5	-	15	TGTGCCAGCAGTCGGACTAGCGGGTTCCGAGAGACCCAGTACTTC	CASSRTSGFRETQYF
TRBD2	TRBV11-2	TRBJ2-3	-	17	TGTGCCAGCAGCCCAAACCCTAGCGGGAGCCCCGCAGATACGCAGTATTTT	CASSPNPSGSPADTQYF
TRBD1	TRBV27	TRBJ1-2	-	14	TGTGCCAGCAGTCTCGGACAGGCCAAGAATGGCTACACCTTC	CASSLGQAKNGYTF
TRBD1	TRBV29-1	TRBJ1-2	-	13	TGCAGCGTTGCGACAGGGGGTAGCTATGGCTACACCTTC	CSVATGGSYGYTF
-	TRBV6-5	TRBJ1-1	-	13	TGTGCCAGCAGTCAGGACACAAACACTGAAGCTTTCTTT	CASSQDTNTEAFF
TRBD1	TRBV18	TRBJ1-1	-	14	TGTGCCAGCTCAGACAGGGAAGGGAACACTGAAGCTTTCTTT	CASSDREGNTEAFF
TRBD1	TRBV5-1	TRBJ2-7	-	13	TGCGCCAGCACCGGGACAGGGGAGTACGAGCAGTACTTC	CASTGTGEYEQYF
-	TRBV9	TRBJ2-1	-	14	TGTGCCAGCAGCGTAGGTTGGGAGTACAATGAGCAGTTCTTC	CASSVGWEYNEQFF
-	TRBV4-1	TRBJ1-3	-	15	TGCGCCAGCAGCCAAGATAGAAGGTCTGGAAACACCATATATTTT	CASSQDRRSGNTIYF
-	TRBV19	TRBJ1-1	-	13	TGTGCCAGTAGTATAGGGCAGAGCACTGAAGCTTTCTTT	CASSIGQSTEAFF
-	TRBV21-1	TRBJ2-7	-	13	TGTGCCAGCAGCAAACGGGACAGGTACGAGCAGTACTTC	CASSKRDRYEQYF
TRBD1	TRBV10-2	TRBJ2-5	-	18	TGCGCCAGCAGTGAGTGGGTTCAGACAGGGGGCAACGGGGAGACCCAGTACTTC	CASSEWVQTGGNGETQYF
TRBD1	TRBV2	TRBJ2-5	-	19	TGTGCCAGCAGTGATGAATTCGGATCGGGACAGGGGGCCCAAGAGACCCAGTACTTC	CASSDEFGSGQGAQETQYF
TRBD1	TRBV6-4	TRBJ2-7	-	16	TGTGCCAGCAGTGACTCGAGGACAGGGGGCTTATACGAGCAGTACTTC	CASSDSRTGGLYEQYF
-	TRBV7-8	TRBJ2-2	-	18	TGTGCCAGCAGCTTAGAATTAGCTTGGGGAGAAGGGAGCGGGGAGCTGTTTTTT	CASSLELAWGEGSGELFF
TRBD1	TRBV27	TRBJ2-7	-	12	TGTGCCAGCCGGGACAGTACATACGAGCAGTACTTC	CASRDSTYEQYF
TRBD2	TRBV28	TRBJ2-1	-	17	TGTGCCAGCAGTTTACTAGCGGGGGTTCTTTCCTACAATGAGCAGTTCTTC	CASSLLAGVLSYNEQFF
-	TRBV6-1	TRBJ2-7	-	15	TGTGCCAGCAGTGATGAGGACACGGAGTCCTACGAGCAGTACTTC	CASSDEDTESYEQYF
-	TRBV4-3	TRBJ2-1	-	16	TGCGCCAGCAGCCAAGAGAGTCGGGGCTCCTACAATGAGCAGTTCTTC	CASSQESRGSYNEQFF
-	TRBV29-1	TRBJ1-2	-	12	TGCAGCGTTGAATTCCCCAGTTATGGCTACACCTTC	CSVEFPSYGYTF
TRBD2	TRBV5-1	TRBJ2-1	once	17	TGCGCCAGCAGCCCCAGGACTAGCGGGGGGTACTACAATGAGCAGTTCTTC	CASSPRTSGGYYNEQFF
TRBD1	TRBV2	TRBJ2-7	-	15	TGTGCCAGCAGGGAGGGACAGGGAGTATCCTACGAGCAGTACTTC	CASREGQGVSYEQYF
-	TRBV6-5	TRBJ2-7	-	15	TGTGCCAGCAGACCCAGGGAACCAAGTCCCCACGAGCAGTACTTC	CASRPREPSPHEQYF
-	TRBV13	TRBJ2-1	-	14	TGTGCCAGCAGGACCCTGGCTACCGGGGATGAGCAGTTCTTC	CASRTLATGDEQFF
TRBD2	TRBV27	TRBJ2-7	-	15	TGTGCCAGCAGTTTTAGTCCGGGAGGCTTCAACGAGCAGTACTTC	CASSFSPGGFNEQYF
-	TRBV4-1	TRBJ2-7	-	13	TGCGCCAGCAGCCTGACCATAGCCTACGAGCAGTACTTC	CASSLTIAYEQYF
-	TRBV28	TRBJ2-5	-	12	TGTGCCAGCAGTTTAGAGACGGAGACCCAGTACTTC	CASSLETETQYF
-	TRBV6-5	TRBJ2-1	-	15	TGTGCCAGCAGTTACTTGGCCCACACTCCGGATGAGCAGTTCTTC	CASSYLAHTPDEQFF
TRBD2	TRBV19	TRBJ2-1	-	15	TGTGCCAGTAGTATTTTAGCGGGAGACTACAATGAGCAGTTCTTC	CASSILAGDYNEQFF
TRBD2	TRBV9	TRBJ2-7	-	13	TGTGCCAGCAGTGGACTAGACCTCGGCGAGCAGTACTTC	CASSGLDLGEQYF
-	TRBV7-9	TRBJ1-6	-	14	TGTGCCAGCAGCCCCCCGGGGGGGTACTCACCCCTCCACTTT	CASSPPGGYSPLHF
-	TRBV27	TRBJ1-6	-	13	TGTGCCAGCGGGAGGCAGGGCGGTTCACCCCTCCACTTT	CASGRQGGSPLHF
-	TRBV13	TRBJ2-3	-	14	TGTGCCAGCAGCTTAGCAGCTAGCACAGATACGCAGTATTTT	CASSLAASTDTQYF
-	TRBV4-2	TRBJ1-5	-	15	TGTGCCAGCAGCCAAGAGGACACCGGTAATCAGCCCCAGCATTTT	CASSQEDTGNQPQHF
TRBD1	TRBV27	TRBJ1-6	-	14	TGTGCCAGCAGTTTAGACACAGGGGGTTCACCCCTCCACTTT	CASSLDTGGSPLHF
-	TRBV7-9	TRBJ2-5	-	12	TGTGCCAGCAGCCCGGGAAGGGAGACCCAGTACTTC	CASSPGRETQYF
-	TRBV2	TRBJ2-1	-	13	TGTGCCAACAAGCAGGGGGGATACAATGAGCAGTTCTTC	CANKQGGYNEQFF
TRBD1	TRBV9	TRBJ2-7	-	15	TGTGCCAGCAGCACCACCGGGACAGTCCCCTACGAGCAGTACTTC	CASSTTGTVPYEQYF
TRBD1	TRBV4-1	TRBJ2-7	-	17	TGCGCCAGCAGCCAAAGGCAACCCGGGACAGGGGGCTCCGAGCAGTACTTC	CASSQRQPGTGGSEQYF
-	TRBV13	TRBJ1-1	-	14	TGTGCCAGCAGCTGGGACGGAATGAACACTGAAGCTTTCTTT	CASSWDGMNTEAFF
-	TRBV4-1	TRBJ1-1	-	15	TGCGCCAGCAGCCAAGAGACAGTATTGAACACTGAAGCTTTCTTT	CASSQETVLNTEAFF
-	TRBV7-2	TRBJ2-7	-	13	TGTGCCAGCAGCTGGACTGGCTCCTACGAGCAGTACTTC	CASSWTGSYEQYF
-	TRBV30	TRBJ2-7	-	14	TGTGCCTGGAGTGTAGCAGCGAACTCCTACGAGCAGTACTTC	CAWSVAANSYEQYF
-	TRBV29-1	TRBJ1-4	few	14	TGCAGCGTTCTGCGTGGGTCAACTAATGAAAAACTGTTTTTT	CSVLRGSTNEKLFF
-	TRBV11-2	TRBJ2-2	-	12	TGTGCCAGCAGCGCCGGACTTGTGGAGCTGTTTTTT	CASSAGLVELFF
-	TRBV27	TRBJ1-6	-	17	TGTGCCAGCAGTTTGATCGGTCCTGCGGCCCCTAATTCACCCCTCCACTTT	CASSLIGPAAPNSPLHF
TRBD1	TRBV4-3	TRBJ2-3	-	14	TGCGCCAGCAGCCCGACAGGGGGTGCAGATACGCAGTATTTT	CASSPTGGADTQYF
-	TRBV25-1	TRBJ2-7	-	11	TGTGCCAGCAGTGATAATTACGAGCAGTACTTC	CASSDNYEQYF
-	TRBV11-2	TRBJ1-5	-	13	TGTGCCAGCAGTTACAGGGCCGGCCAGCCCCAGCATTTT	CASSYRAGQPQHF
-	TRBV7-2	TRBJ2-6	once	17	TGTGCCAGCAGCACCCGACAGGCTAGCTCTGGGGCCAACGTCCTGACTTTC	CASSTRQASSGANVLTF
-	TRBV4-3	TRBJ2-5	-	15	TGCGCCAGCAGCCAGACACGGACAGCCCAAGAGACCCAGTACTTC	CASSQTRTAQETQYF
TRBD1	TRBV30	TRBJ1-6	-	17	TGTGCCTGGATGGCCCCAGGGGGAAGCTCCTATAATTCACCCCTCCACTTT	CAWMAPGGSSYNSPLHF